The clone carrying this T cell receptor beta chain has just one count. A sample-barcoded 5' primer and a J-beta primer mix were used in a second PCR of roughly 7 to 11 cycles. One entry per CDR3 protein, called by TCRdb with MiXCR from the 5' RACE reads. The sample lists about 1.5 million distinct CDR3 sequences; about 42% were seen once. The CDR3 has 18 amino acids. CDR1 is LGHNA, CDR2 YSLEER, per germline. V lost 4 bases to trimming and J lost 8 bases; unmatched junction nucleotides: 10. This entry comes from a study of blood T cells in healthy people across ages. The source is a woman in her late teens or twenties in good health. The rearrangement joins TRBV4-3 to TRBJ2-2; 16 positions match TRBD2. Sequencing was carried out using blood. CDR3 coding DNA: TGCGCCAGCAGCCGTGGGACTAGCGGGGGGGCATCTTCGGGGGAGCTGTTTTTT. It translates to CASSRGTSGGASSGELFF.